This TCR beta chain was observed in a study of graft-versus-host responses after intestinal transplantation. The overall study: Multivisceral, liver-intestinal, or isolated intestinal transplants were performed in recipients. Anti-thymocyte globulin induction was given to all recipients, followed by tacrolimus and steroids for around three years.

Germline CDR1 is MGHRA and CDR2 is YSYEKL. The ends lost 6 bases at V and 1 base at J; junction bases unmatched: 6. This CDR3 spans 15 amino acids. In regard to this clone: Its antigen is not identified.

Overall study findings and caveats: Recipient bone marrow held GvH clones, some seen earlier in ileum or blood.

TCRdb's table, derived via immunoSEQ multiplex PCR, lists solely in-frame clones and lacks some. This table has tens of thousands of clones, 90% to 95% appearing once. This receptor was obtained from a human donor who received an intestinal transplant. The sequencing used unstimulated CD8+ T cells sorted from spleen or lymph node cells, collected before intestinal transplant. The chain combines TRBV4-1 with TRBJ1-1, with 9 bases identical to TRBD1. The CDR3 nucleotides are TGCGCCAGCAGGGACACGGGACAGGGGAACACTGAAGCTTTCTTT. Translating gives CASRDTGQGNTEAFF.